The 30 T cell receptor beta chains presented below share a single source sample, sequenced in a study of blood T cells in healthy people across ages. With a J-beta primer mix and a sample-barcoded 5' primer, a second PCR ran about 7 to 12 cycles. TCRdb reprocessed the 5' RACE reads via MiXCR and lists one record per CDR3 protein. The table has 600,000 to 1,000,000 distinct CDR3 sequences, roughly 25% seen once. This sample also appeared in a second study, on T cells of mothers and their children.

The specimen was blood. The receptor source for this set is a boy aged 10-17 years in good health.

The V call is TRBV28, the J call TRBJ2-1; D gene unclear. The V end was cut by 1 base, the J end by 10 bases, with 8 bases between. The germline V gene encodes CDR1 MDHEN and CDR2 SYDVKM. The CDR3 is made up of 12 amino acids. This CDR3 is CASSLSHSEQFF. CDR3 DNA: TGTGCCAGCAGTTTATCCCATAGCGAGCAGTTCTTC.

This clonotype was counted a few times. This chain connects TRBV15 to TRBJ2-4; maybe TRBD2 (5 bases). Germline V gene data show CDR1 as LNHNV and CDR2 as YYDKDF (reference sequence). V was shortened by 0 bases and J by 0 bases, with 18 bases between the two germline ends. This CDR3 comprises 19 residues. The CDR3 DNA reads as TGTGCCACCAGCAGAGAAATGGGCCCAGGAGGTGGAGCCAAAAACATTCAGTACTTC. It specifies CATSREMGPGGGAKNIQYF.

This rearrangement joins TRBV27 to TRBJ2-1; D ambiguous. V was clipped by 7 bases and J by 0 bases, with 10 bases between them. There are 14 residues in the CDR3. The V gene's germline CDR1 is MNHEY and CDR2 SMNVEV (reference sequence). The DNA of the CDR3 is TGTGCCAGCACCCCCGTGAGCTCCTACAATGAGCAGTTCTTC. This encodes CASTPVSSYNEQFF.

The genes are TRBV28 and TRBJ2-5; possibly TRBD1 for D (5 bases). The germline V and J ends were trimmed by 3 bases and 5 bases, with 13 bases remaining between them. Germline assignment: CDR1 MDHEN and CDR2 SYDVKM. CDR3 size: 14 residues. CDR3 region: CASSFGRERETQYF. The CDR3 region has the DNA TGTGCCAGCAGTTTTGGCAGGGAACGGGAGACCCAGTACTTC.

This clonotype was counted a few times. The V call is TRBV20-1, the J call TRBJ2-1; tentative D call: TRBD2 (6 bases). V was cut by 3 bases and J by 0 bases, with 15 bases left in between. This CDR3 contains 16 residues. Per germline, CDR1 DFQATT and CDR2 SNEGSKA (reference sequence). CDR3 residues: CSARSRTGGSYNEQFF. The DNA of the CDR3 is TGCAGTGCTAGGTCCCGGACCGGGGGCTCCTACAATGAGCAGTTCTTC.

CDR3 nucleotide sequence: TGTGCCAGCAGCCGCCGGACAGGGGTTGGGGAAAAACTGTTTTTT. Translation gives CASSRRTGVGEKLFF. The genes are TRBV7-9 and TRBJ1-4; TRBD1 agrees at 9 bases. Unmatched junction bases numbered 9, after V lost 5 bases and J lost 8 bases. There are 15 residues in the CDR3. Germline values: CDR1 SEHNR, CDR2 FQNEAQ (reference sequence).

V usage is TRBV28 and J usage is TRBJ2-2; TRBD1 might be the D (5 bases). The germline gives CDR1 MDHEN, CDR2 SYDVKM. V was cut by 6 bases and J by 0 bases, with 5 bases left in between. CDR3 length equals 13 residues. CDR3 sequence (DNA): TGTGCCAGCAGGACAGCGAACACCGGGGAGCTGTTTTTT. Its protein is CASRTANTGELFF. The full variable domain, completed using reference TRBV28 and TRBJ2-2, is DVKVTQSSRYLVKRTGEKVFLECVQDMDHENMFWYRQDPGLGLRLIYFSYDVKMKEKGDIPEGYSVSREKKERFSLILESASTNQTSMYLCASRTANTGELFFGEGSRLTVL.

As regards this clonotype: An end of the junction does not agree with germline; a read error may underlie this. The chain joins TRBV29-1 to TRBJ2-1, with D maybe TRBD1 (5 bases). The germline V gene has CDR1 SQVTM and CDR2 ANQGSEA. The CDR3 length is 14 residues. The CDR3 DNA reads TGCAGCATTGAAGGGGCCAGCGAGATCAATGAGCAGTTCTTC. Amino acid sequence: CSIEGASEINEQFF.

This chain uses TRBV29-1 with TRBJ2-1; tentatively, D is TRBD1 (6 bases). This CDR3 contains 14 residues. From germline, CDR1 is SQVTM and CDR2 ANQGSEA. Trimming stripped 5 bases from V and 10 bases from J, with 21 bases between. CDR3 residues: CSVPGQGRPEEQFF. The CDR3 DNA follows: TGCAGCGTTCCCGGCCAGGGGCGTCCTGAAGAGCAGTTCTTC.

This clonotype turned up a few times. The chain is built from TRBV28 and TRBJ1-1; D gene uncertain. The CDR3 loop spans 14 amino acids. Germline V gene data show CDR1 as MDHEN and CDR2 as SYDVKM. The ends were cut back, 5 bases at V and 3 bases at J, with 13 bases in the middle. CDR3 loop: CASSQSTGDTEAFF. In DNA form, the CDR3 reads TGTGCCAGCAGTCAATCGACTGGGGACACTGAAGCTTTCTTT.

This clonotype has just a few counts. J is TRBJ2-7 and V is TRBV10-3; 9 nucleotides agree with TRBD1. Looked up from germline, CDR1 is ENHRY and CDR2 is SYGVKD. The CDR3 covers 12 residues. Trimming cost V 8 bases and J 5 bases; bases outside gene matches: 4. DNA for the CDR3: TGTGCCATCTCAGGACAGGGGAACGAGCAGTACTTC. Its translation is CAISGQGNEQYF.

This chain links TRBV6-6 with TRBJ2-2; a possible D gene is TRBD2 (7 bases). V was cut by 6 bases and J by 6 bases, with 20 bases left in between. The CDR3 is 16 residues long. Germline CDR1 MNHNY, CDR2 SVGAGI (reference sequence). CDR3 protein: CASSPSGRGQAGELFF. The CDR3 DNA reads as TGTGCCAGCAGCCCTAGCGGCCGGGGACAAGCCGGGGAGCTGTTTTTT.

A few counts support this clonotype. CDR3 sequence (DNA): TGTGCCAGCAGCCAAGTAGCGGGAGGGTATACCGAGCAGTACTTC. Its translation is CASSQVAGGYTEQYF. V gene TRBV4-2 combines with J gene TRBJ2-7; 11 bases map to TRBD2. This CDR3 comprises 15 residues. Trimming removed 1 base from V and 6 bases from J; junction bases left unmatched: 5. Looked up from germline, CDR1 is LGHNA and CDR2 is YNFKEQ.

This chain links TRBV4-1 with TRBJ1-4; D uncertain. CDR1 and CDR2 (germline): MGHRA, YSYEKL. The CDR3 has 12 residues. Trimming took off 3 bases at V and 8 bases at J, with 7 bases between the two ends. The DNA for the CDR3 is TGCGCCAGCAGCCACCGGGGAGAAAAACTGTTTTTT. It specifies CASSHRGEKLFF.

This clonotype was found a few times. The J gene is TRBJ2-1, the V gene TRBV28, with D possibly TRBD2 on 6 matching bases. This CDR3 region has 14 residues. Per germline, CDR1 MDHEN and CDR2 SYDVKM. V shed 2 bases and J shed 6 bases, with 11 bases lying between them. CDR3 sequence: CASSLGGRTNEQFF. As DNA, the CDR3 is TGTGCCAGCAGTTTAGGTGGGAGGACCAATGAGCAGTTCTTC.

The chain carries TRBV18 and TRBJ2-5; D ambiguous. The CDR3 consists of 14 residues. The ends were cut back, 3 bases at V and 5 bases at J, with 13 bases in the middle. The germline CDR1 and CDR2 sequences are KGHSH and LQKENI. The CDR3 loop is CASSPGIPGETQYF. CDR3 nucleotide sequence: TGTGCCAGCTCACCGGGGATACCTGGGGAGACCCAGTACTTC.

Only a few counts were recorded for this clonotype. This rearrangement joins TRBV20-1 to TRBJ1-3; D uncertain. In germline, CDR1 is DFQATT, CDR2 SNEGSKA (reference sequence). The CDR3 is 14 residues long. Trimming cost V 0 bases and J 0 bases, with 6 bases left between them. CDR3 sequence reads: CSAREVSSGNTIYF. The CDR3 coding sequence is TGCAGTGCTAGAGAAGTGAGCTCTGGAAACACCATATATTTT.

J is TRBJ2-5 and V is TRBV7-2; tentative D call: TRBD1 (5 bases). This CDR3 has 15 residues. V was trimmed by 2 bases and J by 5 bases, leaving 15 bases between them. CDR1 is SGHTA and CDR2 is FQGNSA in the germline V gene. The CDR3 is CASSLQGSVGETQYF. The CDR3 DNA is TGTGCCAGCAGCTTACAGGGATCCGTCGGGGAGACCCAGTACTTC.

Concerning this clonotype: Germline is not matched at one junction end, which may reflect a read error. The chain couples TRBV30 to TRBJ2-1; maybe TRBD2 (6 bases). The CDR3 covers 12 residues. Germline assignment: CDR1 GTSNPN and CDR2 SVGIG (reference sequence). The CDR3 reads CARSGGKVGTFF. The CDR3, as DNA: TGTGCCCGGAGTGGCGGGAAGGTTGGGACGTTCTTC. The variable domain in full, with the rest retrieved from reference TRBV30 and TRBJ2-1, is SQTIHQWPATLVQPVGSPLSLECTVEGTSNPNLYWYRQAAGRGLQLLFYSVGIGQISSEVPQNLSASRPQDRQFILSSKKLLLSDSGFYLCARSGGKVGTFFGPGTRLTVL.

The V and J genes are TRBV4-1 and TRBJ2-5; D is unresolved. V lost 0 bases and J lost 3, with 11 bases in between. The CDR3 spans 15 residues. CDR1 and CDR2 from the germline V gene are MGHRA and YSYEKL. CDR3 in amino acids: CASSQEGRVKETQYF. In DNA form, the CDR3 reads TGCGCCAGCAGCCAAGAAGGAAGAGTGAAAGAGACCCAGTACTTC.

This rearrangement joins TRBV7-2 to TRBJ2-7; TRBD2 aligns across 8 bases. The CDR3 length is 15 residues. The V and J ends lost 5 bases and 3 bases, in that order; junction bases with no gene match: 9. Per germline, CDR1 SGHTA and CDR2 FQGNSA. In nucleotides, the CDR3 is TGTGCCAGCAGCGCCCTGAGCGGGGGTTTCTACGAGCAGTACTTC. Protein: CASSALSGGFYEQYF.

This clonotype was observed a handful of times. The chain employs TRBV4-3 and TRBJ2-1; 11 nucleotides match TRBD2. The end of the DNA aligns better with TRBJ2-7, so the J call may be wrong. The V gene's germline CDR1 is LGHNA and CDR2 YSLEER. The CDR3 is 16 residues long. The CDR3 region has the DNA TGCGCCAGCAGCCAGGGAACTAGCGGGGGCGGGTACGAGCAGTACTTC. Translating gives CASSQGTSGGGYEQYF.

The chain carries TRBV9 and TRBJ2-3; TRBD2 aligns across 10 bases. Germline-derived CDR1 and CDR2 are SGDLS and YYNGEE. This CDR3 region has 16 residues. The J segment lost 6 bases and the V segment lost 0 bases, leaving 7 bases of the junction unmatched. CDR3: CASSVALAGGLDTQYF. The CDR3 DNA reads as TGTGCCAGCAGCGTAGCCTTAGCGGGAGGCTTGGATACGCAGTATTTT.

This clonotype was seen more than once but under ten times. The J gene is TRBJ2-2, the V gene TRBV5-1, with 8 nucleotides matching TRBD2. CDR1 is SGHRS and CDR2 is YFSETQ in the germline V gene. The CDR3 is 15 amino acids. The junction had 6 bases not matched to a gene; V was cut back by 6 bases and J by 2 bases. CDR3: CASNLVAGNTGELFF. The CDR3 DNA sequence: TGCGCCAGCAACCTCGTAGCGGGAAACACCGGGGAGCTGTTTTTT.

This clonotype has only a few counts. This rearrangement joins TRBV20-1 to TRBJ2-5; a possible D gene is TRBD1 (5 bases). The CDR3 loop spans 14 amino acids. Germline values: CDR1 DFQATT, CDR2 SNEGSKA (reference sequence). The germline V and J ends were trimmed by 5 bases and 5 bases, with 18 bases remaining between them. The CDR3 is CSALEWVAGETQYF. As DNA, the CDR3 is TGCAGTGCTCTTGAATGGGTAGCAGGGGAGACCCAGTACTTC.

The chain combines TRBV25-1 with TRBJ2-7, with 7 bases that match TRBD1. Germline V gene lookup returns CDR1 MGHDK and CDR2 SYGVNS. This CDR3 has 14 residues. V lost 5 bases, J lost 7 bases, and 11 bases stayed unmatched. Written as DNA, the CDR3 is TGTGCCAGCAGTCCCAGAATGGACAGGTTGGAGCAGTACTTC. It encodes CASSPRMDRLEQYF.

The genes are TRBV28 and TRBJ2-1; 8 bases align to TRBD1. Germline trimming cut 5 bases from V and 10 bases from J; bases unmatched to any gene: 7. Per germline, CDR1 MDHEN and CDR2 SYDVKM. CDR3 length equals 13 residues. CDR3 amino acids: CASSARTGPEQFF. Written as DNA, the CDR3 is TGTGCCAGCAGTGCCAGGACAGGGCCCGAGCAGTTCTTC.

This clonotype was detected only a few times. The chain carries TRBV6-5 and TRBJ1-5; 9 positions match TRBD1. Trimming at V came to 3 bases and at J to 7 bases, leaving 16 bases not matched to a gene. The CDR3 extends over 18 amino acids. Germline V gene lookup returns CDR1 MNHEY and CDR2 SVGAGI. CDR3 coding DNA: TGTGCCAGCAGTTATTTCCAACCGGGACAGGGATCAAGGCAGCCCCAGCATTTT. It codes for CASSYFQPGQGSRQPQHF.

This clonotype was seen more than once but under ten times. The J gene is TRBJ1-1, the V gene TRBV11-3, with 8 bases aligning to TRBD1. CDR3 size: 14 residues. The germline V gene encodes CDR1 SGHNT and CDR2 YENEEA. Trimming removed 3 bases from V and 4 bases from J; junction bases left unmatched: 4. The CDR3 sequence: CASSLTGDGTEAFF. The CDR3 DNA reads TGTGCCAGCAGCTTGACAGGGGACGGCACTGAAGCTTTCTTT.

The CDR3 here is CASHALRNTEAFF. The CDR3 nucleotides are TGTGCCAGCCATGCTCTACGGAACACTGAAGCTTTCTTT. The chain links TRBV28 to TRBJ1-1; D remains ambiguous. V dropped 8 bases and J dropped 1 base, with 11 bases sitting between them. The CDR3 spans 13 residues. Germline assignment: CDR1 MDHEN and CDR2 SYDVKM. The full variable domain, completed using reference TRBV28 and TRBJ1-1, is DVKVTQSSRYLVKRTGEKVFLECVQDMDHENMFWYRQDPGLGLRLIYFSYDVKMKEKGDIPEGYSVSREKKERFSLILESASTNQTSMYLCASHALRNTEAFFGQGTRLTVV.